This T cell receptor (beta chain) appears in the sequencing data of a study of blood T cells in healthy people across ages. The CDR3 contains 14 residues. Losses at the gene ends were 7 bases for V and 6 bases for J; bases not matched to a gene: 12. The second PCR ran about 6 to 12 cycles with a sample-barcoded 5' primer and J-beta primers. TCRdb reprocessed the 5' RACE reads with MiXCR, giving one entry per CDR3 protein. This table has about 510,000 distinct CDR3 sequences, roughly a quarter appearing once. The sample was also reused in another study, on T cells of mothers and their children.

What was sequenced was blood. The gene calls are TRBV12-3 or TRBV12-4 and TRBJ2-7; 7 bases line up with TRBD2. The TCR sequence derives from a boy aged 2 to 10 in good health. The DNA for the CDR3 is TGTGCCAGCAAAGCGGGACTGGGGGATGGCGAGCAGTACTTC. It encodes CASKAGLGDGEQYF.